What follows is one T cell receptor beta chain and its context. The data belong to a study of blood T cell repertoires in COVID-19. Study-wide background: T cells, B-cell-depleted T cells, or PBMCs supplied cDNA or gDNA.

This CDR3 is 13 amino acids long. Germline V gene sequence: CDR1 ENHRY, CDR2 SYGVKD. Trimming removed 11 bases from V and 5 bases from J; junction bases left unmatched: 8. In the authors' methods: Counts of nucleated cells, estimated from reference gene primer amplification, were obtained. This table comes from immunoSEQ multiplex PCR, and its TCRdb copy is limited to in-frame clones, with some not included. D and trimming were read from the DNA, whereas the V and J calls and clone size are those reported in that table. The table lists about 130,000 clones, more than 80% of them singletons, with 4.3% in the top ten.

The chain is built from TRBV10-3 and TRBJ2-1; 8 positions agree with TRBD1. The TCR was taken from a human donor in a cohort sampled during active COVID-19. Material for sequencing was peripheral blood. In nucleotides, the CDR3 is TGTGCCGCGAGACAGGGGAGTAACAATGAGCAGTTCTTC. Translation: CAARQGSNNEQFF.